The 9 T cell receptor beta chains listed next were all sequenced from one sample in a study of T cell responses to AZD1222 COVID-19 vaccine. Here immunoSEQ multiplex PCR was the method, and the copy in TCRdb shows in-frame clones only, minus some. This table has 170,000 or so clones, roughly nine tenths appearing once. Sequences were derived from peripheral blood, sampled on day 0 of AZD1222 vaccination. Source of these receptors: an adult in good health.

V usage is TRBV7-9 and J usage is TRBJ1-3; D remains ambiguous. Trimming stripped 2 bases from V and 1 base from J, with 9 bases between. Germline CDR1 and CDR2: SEHNR and FQNEAQ (reference sequence). This CDR3 spans 15 amino acids. In nucleotides, the CDR3 is TGTGCCAGCAGCTTATCGGCCCTTTCTGGAAACACCATATATTTT. Protein product: CASSLSALSGNTIYF.

The genes are TRBV6-5 and TRBJ2-3, with D maybe TRBD2 (6 bases). V lost 4 bases and J 3 bases, leaving 8 bases between the germline ends. This CDR3 spans 13 amino acids. From germline, CDR1 is MNHEY and CDR2 SVGAGI. The CDR3 nucleotides read TGTGCCAGCAGTTTCGGGGGAACAGATACGCAGTATTTT. As protein: CASSFGGTDTQYF.

This chain links TRBV28 with TRBJ1-2, with D unclear. Germline values: CDR1 MDHEN, CDR2 SYDVKM. Trimming left V 7 bases short and J 1 base short, with 7 bases between. The CDR3 extends over 12 amino acids. The CDR3 DNA sequence: TGTGCCAGCACGGGTGGTAACTATGGCTACACCTTC. Translated, it gives CASTGGNYGYTF.

This clone was counted a few times. The V gene is TRBV6-5, the J gene TRBJ2-5; a weak D match, TRBD2 (6 bases). The CDR3 contains 14 residues. The germline V and J ends were trimmed by 6 bases and 5 bases, with 16 bases remaining between them. The germline CDR1 and CDR2 sequences are MNHEY and SVGAGI. CDR3 bases: TGTGCCAGCAGCTCGGTGGGGGACTGGGAGACCCAGTACTTC. The encoded protein is CASSSVGDWETQYF.

V is TRBV28 and J is TRBJ1-2; D might be TRBD1 (5 bases). Trimming removed 6 bases at V and 2 bases at J, with 10 bases between. Germline V gives CDR1 MDHEN, CDR2 SYDVKM. CDR3 length: 13 amino acids. The CDR3, as DNA: TGTGCCAGCAGCTCTAACAGGAACTATGGCTACACCTTC. This encodes CASSSNRNYGYTF.

The V gene is TRBV5-6, the J gene TRBJ1-2; 9 bases map to TRBD1. The CDR3 length is 12 residues. Germline lookup yields CDR1 SGHDT and CDR2 YYEEEE. The J segment lost 6 bases and the V segment lost 8 bases, leaving 5 bases of the junction unmatched. The CDR3 loop reads CASSYRGHGYTF. As DNA, the CDR3 is TGTGCCAGTTCTTACAGGGGGCATGGCTACACCTTC.

The V call is TRBV11-3, the J call TRBJ2-7; 9 nucleotides agree with TRBD2. This CDR3 spans 17 amino acids. The V gene's germline CDR1 is SGHNT and CDR2 YENEEA. The J segment lost 4 bases and the V segment lost 1 base, leaving 11 bases of the junction unmatched. This CDR3 is CASSLGGGGQATYEQYF. The CDR3 DNA reads TGTGCCAGCAGCTTAGGCGGGGGGGGCCAGGCAACGTACGAGCAGTACTTC.

The gene calls are TRBV5-1 and TRBJ1-3, with D perhaps matching TRBD1 (5 bases). V lost 3 bases to trimming and J lost 1 base, with 14 bases between them. CDR3 length: 16 residues. CDR1 is SGHRS, CDR2 YFSETQ, per germline. The CDR3, as DNA: TGCGCCAGCAGCTCGTCAAAGGCAGGGTCTGGAAACACCATATATTTT. This codes for CASSSSKAGSGNTIYF.

The chain links TRBV5-1 to TRBJ1-1; D is undetermined. V shed 6 bases and J shed 1 base, with 10 bases lying between them. Germline CDR1 SGHRS, CDR2 YFSETQ. This CDR3 has 13 residues. The CDR3 DNA reads TGCGCCAGCAACCTTGGTCCGAACACTGAAGCTTTCTTT. Its protein is CASNLGPNTEAFF.